The source of this TCR beta chain is a study of blood T cell repertoires in COVID-19. Turning to the study itself: Material from acute and convalescent COVID-19 was sourced from the United States, Italy and Spain. T cells, B-cell-depleted T cells, or PBMCs provided the cDNA or gDNA that served as material.

Methods used by the authors: Amplification of reference gene primers was used by the study to estimate nucleated cell counts. Sequenced by immunoSEQ multiplex PCR; TCRdb stores in-frame clones only, minus some. The DNA was the basis for D and trimming; V, J and clone size are from that table. The table includes 65,000 to 90,000 clones, under 95% detected once. The CDR3 totals 18 residues. With 0 bases clipped from V and 2 bases from J, the junction kept 10 bases outside the gene matches. Germline loops: CDR1 SGDLS, CDR2 YYNGEE. Sample: peripheral blood. This TCR was recovered from a human donor in a cohort sampled during active COVID-19. The rearrangement uses TRBV9 and TRBJ2-2; TRBD2 matches 7 bases. CDR3 DNA sequence: TGTGCCAGCAGCGTAGAGGTTTTGGGAGGGGTAAACACCGGGGAGCTGTTTTTT. It specifies CASSVEVLGGVNTGELFF.